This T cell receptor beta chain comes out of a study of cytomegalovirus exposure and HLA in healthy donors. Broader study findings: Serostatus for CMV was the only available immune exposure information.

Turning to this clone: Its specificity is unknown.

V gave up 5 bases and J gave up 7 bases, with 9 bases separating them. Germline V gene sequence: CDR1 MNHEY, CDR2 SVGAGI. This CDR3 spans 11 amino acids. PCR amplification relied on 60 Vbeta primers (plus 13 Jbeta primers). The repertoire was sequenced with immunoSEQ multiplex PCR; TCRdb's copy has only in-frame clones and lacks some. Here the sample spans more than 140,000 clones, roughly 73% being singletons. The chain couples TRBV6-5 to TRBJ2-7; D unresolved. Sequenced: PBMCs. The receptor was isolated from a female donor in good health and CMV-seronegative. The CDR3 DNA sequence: TGTGCCAGCAGTCACCACAAGGAGCAGTACTTC. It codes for CASSHHKEQYF.